Listed here is a single TCR beta chain. Its specificity is not known. This entry is derived from a study of identical twins. Overall study findings and caveats: Less excess twin sharing appeared in beta out-of-frame sequences.

The CDR3 contains 15 residues. CDR1 and CDR2 from the germline V gene are LNHDA and SQIVND (reference sequence). V was shortened by 6 bases and J by 0 bases, with 11 bases between the two germline ends. A universal primer site came from template switching; cDNA carried unique molecular identifiers. TCRdb analysed the 5' RACE reads with MiXCR anew, one entry per CDR3 protein. The sample lists a few hundred thousand distinct CDR3 sequences, about 10% occurring once. This receptor was obtained from a woman in her 50s in good health. Sample: naive T cells sorted from blood. The genes are TRBV19 and TRBJ2-2; D is undetermined. The chain's CDR3 is CASSPLVANTGELFF. CDR3 in DNA: TGTGCCAGTAGCCCTTTGGTCGCGAACACCGGGGAGCTGTTTTTT.